This T cell receptor beta chain emerged from a study of shared clonotypes between healthy human individuals. Study-level findings and limits: The represented genetic and exposure-history diversity was limited by the small number of donors.

With regard to this clone: Its antigen is unknown.

The study ran the assay at deep level. Genomic DNA of each subset was evenly split across several immunoSEQ plates. Sorted-subset replicate PCR reactions contained about 200 ng DNA, corresponding to about 30,000 T cell genomes. Sequencing was performed with immunoSEQ multiplex PCR; in TCRdb, only in-frame clones are kept and a portion is missing. The sample lists 2 million or so clones; roughly 95% were seen once. Trimming took off 4 bases at V and 8 bases at J, with 17 bases between the two ends. The CDR3 runs to 15 residues. CDR1 is SEHNR and CDR2 is FQNEAQ in the germline V gene (reference sequence).

Sample: naive CD4+ T cells sorted from blood. Documented subset: CD45RA+ positively selected. The V call is TRBV7-9, the J call TRBJ1-4; tentative D call: TRBD1 (6 bases). This clonotype was sampled from a man younger than 30 in good health. CDR3 protein: CASSSQRGREEKLFF. The DNA of the CDR3 is TGTGCCAGCAGCTCTCAGCGGGGGCGCGAGGAAAAACTGTTTTTT.